This TCR beta chain was captured by sequencing in a study of T cell repertoires in cytomegalovirus infection. This clonotype was detected a few times. Its target is unknown. TCRdb re-analysed the reads in MiXCR, keeping a single row per CDR3 protein. The sample includes roughly 340,000 distinct CDR3 sequences, roughly 29% of them seen just once. This CDR3 spans 15 amino acids. V was trimmed by 2 bases and J by 1 base, leaving 11 bases between them. From germline, CDR1 is MNHNS and CDR2 SASEGT. The gene calls are TRBV6-1 and TRBJ1-1; D is unresolved. The sequencing used cultured PBMCs, collected from culture after CMV antigen stimulation. The clonotype originates from a human donor in good health (CMV status not recorded). Some clones in this sample may be carry-over from other donors' samples. CDR3 loop: CASSEIRLANTEAFF. CDR3 nucleotide sequence: TGTGCCAGCAGTGAAATAAGGTTAGCGAACACTGAAGCTTTCTTT.